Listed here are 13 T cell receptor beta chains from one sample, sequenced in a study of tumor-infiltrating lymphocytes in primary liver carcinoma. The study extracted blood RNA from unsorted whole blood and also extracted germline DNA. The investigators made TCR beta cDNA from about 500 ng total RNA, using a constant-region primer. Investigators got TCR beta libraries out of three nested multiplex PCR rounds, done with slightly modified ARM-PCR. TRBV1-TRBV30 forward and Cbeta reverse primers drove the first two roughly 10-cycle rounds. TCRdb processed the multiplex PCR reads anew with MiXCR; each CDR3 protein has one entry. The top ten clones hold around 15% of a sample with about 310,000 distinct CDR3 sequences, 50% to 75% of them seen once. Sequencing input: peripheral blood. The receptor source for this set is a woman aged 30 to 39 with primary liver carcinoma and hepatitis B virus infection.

This CDR3 reads CASNFGLPAYTF. CDR3 coding DNA: TGTGCCAGCAATTTCGGACTGCCTGCCTACACCTTC. The rearrangement uses TRBV28 and TRBJ1-2; D is ambiguous. Germline loops: CDR1 MDHEN, CDR2 SYDVKM. V lost 7 bases and J 10 bases, leaving 16 bases between the germline ends. This CDR3 is built from 12 residues.

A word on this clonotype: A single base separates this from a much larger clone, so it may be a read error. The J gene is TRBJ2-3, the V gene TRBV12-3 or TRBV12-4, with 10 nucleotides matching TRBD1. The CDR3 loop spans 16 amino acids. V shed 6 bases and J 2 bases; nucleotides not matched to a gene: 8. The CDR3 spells CASSPRTGGITDTQYF. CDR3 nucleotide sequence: TGTGCCAGCAGCCCCCGGACAGGGGGTATCACAGATACGCAGTATTTT.

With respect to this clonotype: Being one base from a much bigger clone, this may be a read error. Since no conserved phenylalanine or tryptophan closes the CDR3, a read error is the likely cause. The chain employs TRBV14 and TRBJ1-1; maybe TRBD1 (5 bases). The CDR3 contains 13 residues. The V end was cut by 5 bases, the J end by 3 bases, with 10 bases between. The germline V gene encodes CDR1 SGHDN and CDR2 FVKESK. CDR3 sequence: CASSSRVDTEAFL. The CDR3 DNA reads TGTGCCAGCAGCTCCAGGGTGGACACTGAAGCTTTCCTT.

In DNA form, the CDR3 reads TGTGCCAGCTCAACAGGACTAGCGGGAGGGTTGAGTTACAATGAGCAGTTCTTC. It specifies CASSTGLAGGLSYNEQFF. The V and J genes are TRBV18 and TRBJ2-1; 15 positions agree with TRBD2. Losses at the gene ends were 5 bases for V and 4 bases for J; bases not matched to a gene: 9. This CDR3 spans 18 amino acids. Germline CDR1 KGHSH, CDR2 LQKENI. Variable domain in full (rest from reference TRBV18 and TRBJ2-1): NAGVMQNPRHLVRRRGQEARLRCSPMKGHSHVYWYRQLPEEGLKFMVYLQKENIIDESGMPKERFSAEFPKEGPSILRIQQVVRGDSAAYFCASSTGLAGGLSYNEQFFGPGTRLTVL.

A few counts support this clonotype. This CDR3 is CASSLGGIETQYF. The CDR3 DNA is TGTGCCAGCAGCTTAGGAGGGATAGAGACCCAGTACTTC. The chain couples TRBV7-9 to TRBJ2-5, with D perhaps matching TRBD2 (5 bases). The CDR3 sequence is 13 residues long. The V gene lost 1 base and the J gene lost 4 bases, with 7 bases spanning the gap. CDR1 is SEHNR, CDR2 FQNEAQ, per germline (reference sequence).

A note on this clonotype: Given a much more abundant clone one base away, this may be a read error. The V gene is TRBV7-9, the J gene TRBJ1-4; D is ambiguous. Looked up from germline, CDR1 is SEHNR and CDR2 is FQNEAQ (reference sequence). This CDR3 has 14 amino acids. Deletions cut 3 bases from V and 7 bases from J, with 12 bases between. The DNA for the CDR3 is TGTGCCAGCAGCTTTCAGAGTGAAACTGAAAAACTGTTTTTT. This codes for CASSFQSETEKLFF.

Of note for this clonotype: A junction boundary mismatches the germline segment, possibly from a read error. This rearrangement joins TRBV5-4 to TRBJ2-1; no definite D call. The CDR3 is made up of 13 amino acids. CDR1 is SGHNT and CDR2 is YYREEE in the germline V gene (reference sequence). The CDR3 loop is CVSSLAIGNEQFF. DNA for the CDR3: TGTGTCAGCAGCTTGGCCATCGGCAATGAGCAGTTCTTC.

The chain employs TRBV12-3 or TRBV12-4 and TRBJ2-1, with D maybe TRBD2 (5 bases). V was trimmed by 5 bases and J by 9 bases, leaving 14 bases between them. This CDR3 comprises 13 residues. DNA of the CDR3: TGTGCCAGCAGTCCCCAGTGGGAGAGTGAGCAGTTCTTC. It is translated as CASSPQWESEQFF.

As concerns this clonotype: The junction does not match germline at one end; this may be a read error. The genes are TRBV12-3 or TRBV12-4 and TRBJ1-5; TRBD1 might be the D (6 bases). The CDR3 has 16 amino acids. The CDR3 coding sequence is TGTGCCAGCAACTCCTACCCAGGGGCTAGCAATCAGCCCCGGCATTTT. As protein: CASNSYPGASNQPRHF.

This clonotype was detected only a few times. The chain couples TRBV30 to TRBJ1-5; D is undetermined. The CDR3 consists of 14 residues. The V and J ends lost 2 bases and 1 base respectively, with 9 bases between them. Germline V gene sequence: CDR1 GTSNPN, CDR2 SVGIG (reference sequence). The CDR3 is CAWSSQSSNQPQHF. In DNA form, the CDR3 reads TGTGCCTGGAGTTCCCAGTCAAGCAATCAGCCCCAGCATTTT.

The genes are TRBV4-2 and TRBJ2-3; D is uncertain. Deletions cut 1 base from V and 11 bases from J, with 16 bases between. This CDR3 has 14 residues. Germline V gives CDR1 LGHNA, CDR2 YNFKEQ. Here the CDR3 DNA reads TGTGCCAGCAGCCAAGGGTCCCATCAAGATGAGCAGTATTTT. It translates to CASSQGSHQDEQYF.

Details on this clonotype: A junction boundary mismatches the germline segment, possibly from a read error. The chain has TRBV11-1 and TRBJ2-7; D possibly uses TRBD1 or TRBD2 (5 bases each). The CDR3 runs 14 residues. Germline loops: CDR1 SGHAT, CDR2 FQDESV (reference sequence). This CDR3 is CASSLGKGLDEQYF. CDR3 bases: TGTGCCAGCAGCCTCGGGAAGGGGCTGGACGAGCAGTATTTC.

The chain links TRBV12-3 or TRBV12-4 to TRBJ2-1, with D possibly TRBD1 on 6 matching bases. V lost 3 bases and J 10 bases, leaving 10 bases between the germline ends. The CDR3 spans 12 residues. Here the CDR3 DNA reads TGTGCCAGCAGTTTCAGGGGCGGGGAGCAGTTCTTC. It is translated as CASSFRGGEQFF.